These 30 T cell receptor beta chains were all obtained from the same sample, sequenced in a study of identical twins. Each CDR3 protein gets one entry after TCRdb re-called the 5' RACE reads with MiXCR. The sample has hundreds of thousands of distinct CDR3 sequences, approximately 6% seen once. Specimen: naive T cells sorted from blood. All receptors derive from a man aged 18 to 29 in good health.

A few counts support this clonotype. This chain connects TRBV5-1 to TRBJ1-2; D not resolved. V lost 6 bases and J 4 bases, leaving 13 bases between the germline ends. This CDR3 region has 13 residues. Looked up from germline, CDR1 is SGHRS and CDR2 is YFSETQ. The CDR3 nucleotides read TGCGCCAGCATAGGGCCCGACGGCTATGGCTACACCTTC. This codes for CASIGPDGYGYTF.

There are a few counts of this clonotype. The junction shows a germline mismatch at one end, possibly a read error. This chain joins TRBV6-2 or TRBV6-3 and TRBJ1-5; possible D gene TRBD1, 5 bases. The CDR3 extends over 18 amino acids. Per the germline V gene, CDR1 is MNHEY and CDR2 is SVGEGT. The CDR3 here is CASSPLRQGLGGSSGRHF. The CDR3 DNA reads TGTGCCAGCAGCCCTTTGAGGCAGGGTCTCGGAGGGTCCTCGGGCCGACACTTT.

CDR3 sequence: CSVAQGWDEQYF. CDR3 coding DNA: TGCAGCGTCGCACAGGGGTGGGACGAGCAGTACTTC. The chain employs TRBV29-1 and TRBJ2-7; 7 nucleotides agree with TRBD1. The germline V gene encodes CDR1 SQVTM and CDR2 ANQGSEA. V lost 6 bases to trimming and J lost 5 bases; unmatched junction nucleotides: 7. The CDR3 consists of 12 residues.

In this sample, this clonotype turned up a few times. J is TRBJ1-1 and V is TRBV29-1; 9 bases map to TRBD1. From germline, CDR1 is SQVTM and CDR2 ANQGSEA. The CDR3 is 14 residues long. V shed 4 bases and J 4 bases; nucleotides not matched to a gene: 7. The CDR3 nucleotides read TGCAGCGTTGGAAGACAGGGGGTGGCCACTGAAGCTTTCTTT. Its protein product is CSVGRQGVATEAFF.

This clonotype was seen at least ten times. V is TRBV7-9 and J is TRBJ2-3; D not resolved. Germline V gives CDR1 SEHNR, CDR2 FQNEAQ (reference sequence). The V gene lost 2 bases and the J gene lost 1 base, with 7 bases spanning the gap. The CDR3 length is 14 residues. Written as DNA, the CDR3 is TGTGCCAGCAGCTTAAGTCCGGGCACAGATACGCAGTATTTT. This encodes CASSLSPGTDTQYF.

This clonotype occurred a few times. This rearrangement joins TRBV20-1 to TRBJ1-5; TRBD1 might be the D (6 bases). The CDR3 loop spans 16 amino acids. The germline CDR1 and CDR2 sequences are DFQATT and SNEGSKA (reference sequence). The germline V and J ends were trimmed by 6 bases and 5 bases, with 23 bases remaining between them. Here the CDR3 reads CSAPIPGTSPYQPQHF. In DNA, the CDR3 is TGCAGTGCCCCCATACCCGGGACAAGCCCTTATCAGCCCCAGCATTTT.

This clonotype was found a few times. V gene TRBV19 combines with J gene TRBJ2-7; 10 bases line up with TRBD2. In germline, CDR1 is LNHDA, CDR2 SQIVND (reference sequence). With 7 bases clipped from V and 2 bases from J, the junction kept 5 bases outside the gene matches. This CDR3 has 14 amino acids. CDR3 protein: CASTRTSGTYEQYF. The CDR3 coding sequence is TGTGCCAGTACTAGGACTAGCGGCACCTACGAGCAGTACTTC.

This clonotype was detected only a few times. CDR3 DNA sequence: TGTGCCGTCGATACAGGGGGCGGCGAGCAGTACGTC. It translates to CAVDTGGGEQYV. The gene calls are TRBV11-2 and TRBJ2-7; 9 bases align to TRBD1. V shed 11 bases, J shed 6 bases, and the junction held 8 bases outside the gene matches. This CDR3 has 12 amino acids. From germline, CDR1 is SGHAT and CDR2 FQNNGV.

This clonotype was found a few times. The chain employs TRBV11-1 and TRBJ2-1; perhaps TRBD1 as D (6 bases). Germline CDR1 SGHAT, CDR2 FQDESV (reference sequence). V gave up 5 bases and J gave up 10 bases, with 24 bases separating them. This CDR3 spans 16 amino acids. DNA for the CDR3: TGTGCCAGCAGCCATAAGGGGGTAGGCAGCCGACGGGAGCAGTTCTTC. Its protein is CASSHKGVGSRREQFF.

This clonotype has ten or more counts. V gene TRBV25-1 combines with J gene TRBJ2-7; TRBD2 might be the D (5 bases). Trimming shortened V by 3 bases and J by 1 base, and 7 bases separated the two germline ends. Per the germline V gene, CDR1 is MGHDK and CDR2 is SYGVNS. The CDR3 extends over 13 amino acids. CDR3 nucleotides: TGTGCCAGCAGTGAGGCGGGTTCCTACGAGCAGTACTTC. Protein: CASSEAGSYEQYF.

This clonotype was seen a few times. The chain links TRBV5-1 to TRBJ2-3; the D is unclear. V was pared by 3 bases and J by 1 base, with 21 bases between. Looked up from germline, CDR1 is SGHRS and CDR2 is YFSETQ. This CDR3 is built from 18 residues. The CDR3 DNA follows: TGCGCCAGCAGCTCCCCGTCTTTCACGAGGTCTGGCACAGATACGCAGTATTTT. This sequence encodes CASSSPSFTRSGTDTQYF.

The chain employs TRBV20-1 and TRBJ2-3, with 7 bases matching TRBD2. V was clipped by 6 bases and J by 0 bases; unmatched bases: 18. The CDR3 totals 18 residues. The germline CDR1 and CDR2 sequences are DFQATT and SNEGSKA (reference sequence). The CDR3 sequence is CSAGGGLPPLPSTDTQYF. DNA for the CDR3: TGCAGTGCAGGCGGGGGTCTCCCACCCCTTCCTAGCACAGATACGCAGTATTTT.

At least ten counts were recorded for this clonotype. The gene calls are TRBV12-3 or TRBV12-4 and TRBJ1-5; 7 bases are a match to TRBD1. Trimming removed 3 bases from V and 1 base from J; junction bases left unmatched: 3. The CDR3 has 15 amino acids. This chain's CDR3 is CASSFRDRSNQPQHF. The CDR3 region has the DNA TGTGCCAGCAGTTTTCGGGACAGAAGCAATCAGCCCCAGCATTTT.

The chain couples TRBV29-1 to TRBJ2-5; D remains unclear. CDR1 and CDR2 from the germline V gene are SQVTM and ANQGSEA. The V end was cut by 4 bases, the J end by 4 bases, with 10 bases between. There are 12 residues in the CDR3. Here the CDR3 DNA reads TGCAGCGTTGGAGGTGGTGGAGAGACCCAGTACTTC. Its protein is CSVGGGGETQYF.

This chain joins TRBV5-1 and TRBJ2-6; 7 nucleotides line up with TRBD1. J lost 4 bases, V lost 0 bases, and 4 bases had no gene match. Germline CDR1 SGHRS, CDR2 YFSETQ. The CDR3 covers 16 residues. The CDR3 DNA reads as TGCGCCAGCAGCTTGGAGAGGGGGCACGGGGCCAACGTCCTGACTTTC. It encodes CASSLERGHGANVLTF.

CDR3 in DNA: TGCAGTGCTAGACCGGCCGGGGTCGCCTACAATGAGCAGTTCTTC. Protein sequence: CSARPAGVAYNEQFF. The chain combines TRBV20-1 with TRBJ2-1; perhaps TRBD2 as D (5 bases). The CDR3 runs 15 residues. Trimming removed 2 bases from V and 2 bases from J, with 13 bases in between. CDR1 is DFQATT and CDR2 is SNEGSKA in the germline V gene (reference sequence).

This clonotype came up many times. The rearrangement uses TRBV7-9 and TRBJ2-2, with D tentatively TRBD2 (6 bases). CDR1 and CDR2 (germline): SEHNR, FQNEAQ (reference sequence). The CDR3 is 13 residues long. Trimming shortened V by 7 bases and J by 1 base, and 7 bases separated the two germline ends. The CDR3 nucleotides are TGTGCCAGCACGGGGGAGAACACCGGGGAGCTGTTTTTT. Its translation is CASTGENTGELFF.

This chain links TRBV29-1 with TRBJ2-2; D not resolved. The CDR3 covers 12 residues. Trimming stripped 6 bases from V and 5 bases from J, with 10 bases between. Germline values: CDR1 SQVTM, CDR2 ANQGSEA. The CDR3 region has the DNA TGCAGCGTCGTATTAGGTACCGGGGAGCTGTTTTTT. Encoded protein: CSVVLGTGELFF.

This clonotype was seen ten or more times. The gene calls are TRBV29-1 and TRBJ1-3, with D possibly TRBD1 on 5 matching bases. Trimming removed 3 bases at V and 1 base at J, with 10 bases between. The length of the CDR3 is 14 residues. Germline V lookup: CDR1 SQVTM, CDR2 ANQGSEA. The CDR3 DNA sequence: TGCAGCGTTGATGGCGGGGCGTCTGGAAACACCATATATTTT. Its protein is CSVDGGASGNTIYF. The variable domain in full, completed from reference TRBV29-1 and TRBJ1-3, reads SAVISQKPSRDICQRGTSLTIQCQVDSQVTMMFWYRQQPGQSLTLIATANQGSEATYESGFVIDKFPISRPNLTFSTLTVSNMSPEDSSIYLCSVDGGASGNTIYFGEGSWLTVV.

There are many counts of this clonotype. CDR3 amino acids: CASSPGTSEGEQYV. CDR3 DNA: TGCGCCAGCAGTCCCGGGACTAGCGAAGGCGAGCAGTACGTC. The chain employs TRBV5-1 and TRBJ2-7, with 10 bases that match TRBD2. Losses at the gene ends were 5 bases for V and 6 bases for J; bases not matched to a gene: 8. Germline loops: CDR1 SGHRS, CDR2 YFSETQ. CDR3 length: 14 amino acids.

Only a few counts were recorded for this clonotype. J is TRBJ1-1 and V is TRBV11-2; TRBD1 matches at 8 bases. From germline, CDR1 is SGHAT and CDR2 FQNNGV. The CDR3 extends over 15 amino acids. The J segment lost 5 bases and the V segment lost 5 bases, leaving 10 bases of the junction unmatched. The CDR3 is CASSPRTGRGTEAFF. The DNA of the CDR3 is TGTGCCAGCAGCCCCCGGACAGGGCGGGGGACTGAAGCTTTCTTT.

This clonotype occurred a few times. The rearrangement joins TRBV28 to TRBJ2-5; D call uncertain. Germline assignment: CDR1 MDHEN and CDR2 SYDVKM. There are 14 residues in the CDR3. The V gene lost 9 bases and the J gene lost 3 bases, with 17 bases spanning the gap. CDR3 region: CASQIPHKKETQYF. The CDR3 coding sequence is TGTGCCAGTCAAATCCCACACAAGAAAGAGACCCAGTACTTC.

The chain joins TRBV20-1 to TRBJ2-3; 9 bases line up with TRBD2. The CDR3 has 14 residues. Trimming took 5 bases from V and 4 from J; bases not matched to a gene: 7. The V gene's germline CDR1 is DFQATT and CDR2 SNEGSKA (reference sequence). The DNA of the CDR3 is TGCAGTGCTGGGGCGGGAGGGGTCGCAGATACGCAGTATTTT. It specifies CSAGAGGVADTQYF.

This clonotype was recorded once. Just one base apart from a much larger clone, this may be a read error. No conserved phenylalanine or tryptophan is present at the end of the CDR3, so a read error is the likely explanation. CDR3 protein: CSARDLSSGASNEQFS. CDR3 nucleotide sequence: TGCAGTGCTAGAGATCTTTCTAGCGGGGCCTCCAATGAGCAGTTCTCC. This chain connects TRBV20-1 to TRBJ2-1, with 9 bases that match TRBD2. The CDR3 has 16 residues. Germline V gives CDR1 DFQATT, CDR2 SNEGSKA (reference sequence). Losses at the gene ends were 0 bases for V and 6 bases for J; bases not matched to a gene: 9.

This clonotype was found a few times. This chain joins TRBV5-1 and TRBJ2-3; D ambiguous. This CDR3 has 12 amino acids. Per germline, CDR1 SGHRS and CDR2 YFSETQ. Trimming cost V 1 base and J 6 bases, with 6 bases left between them. Here the CDR3 reads CASSLKLDTQYF. CDR3 sequence (DNA): TGCGCCAGCAGCTTGAAGTTGGATACGCAGTATTTT.

In its sample, this clonotype was seen a few times. The chain combines TRBV6-1 with TRBJ1-2; a weak D match, TRBD1 (6 bases). Germline V CDR1 and CDR2: MNHNS, SASEGT. The CDR3 is 14 amino acids. V lost 0 bases, J lost 5 bases, and 10 bases lay in between. This CDR3 is CASSEAGAEYGYTF. Written as DNA, the CDR3 is TGTGCCAGCAGTGAAGCGGGGGCCGAATATGGCTACACCTTC.

This clonotype was detected many times. This rearrangement joins TRBV29-1 to TRBJ2-3, with D perhaps being TRBD1 or TRBD2 (5 bases each). Looked up from germline, CDR1 is SQVTM and CDR2 is ANQGSEA. This CDR3 is 17 amino acids long. V lost 0 bases, J lost 5 bases, and 21 bases lay in between. The CDR3 sequence: CSVEDLKEGSLGDTQYF. The CDR3 DNA follows: TGCAGCGTTGAAGATCTTAAAGAGGGGTCCCTGGGAGATACGCAGTATTTT.

The chain carries TRBV15 and TRBJ1-1, with D maybe TRBD1 (5 bases). The CDR3 length is 15 residues. V lost 3 bases and J 6 bases, leaving 17 bases between the germline ends. Per the germline V gene, CDR1 is LNHNV and CDR2 is YYDKDF (reference sequence). This chain's CDR3 is CATSSWGGSGAEAFF. Written as DNA, the CDR3 is TGTGCCACCAGCAGTTGGGGCGGGTCAGGCGCTGAAGCTTTCTTT.

This clonotype was counted ten times or more. This chain uses TRBV25-1 with TRBJ2-3, with D hard to call. The germline V gene has CDR1 MGHDK and CDR2 SYGVNS. The CDR3 loop spans 15 amino acids. Trimming shortened V by 2 bases and J by 0 bases, and 9 bases separated the two germline ends. The CDR3 DNA reads TGTGCCAGCAGTGAAGTGAAGGGCAGCACAGATACGCAGTATTTT. It specifies CASSEVKGSTDTQYF.

The rearrangement uses TRBV20-1 and TRBJ2-5, with D unclear. V was clipped by 6 bases and J by 5 bases, with 16 bases between them. The CDR3 length is 13 residues. Germline CDR1 DFQATT, CDR2 SNEGSKA (reference sequence). The CDR3 DNA is TGCAGTGCGAGTCTCGTTGAGGCGGAGACCCAGTACTTC. Translated: CSASLVEAETQYF.